This T cell receptor (beta chain) was captured by sequencing in a study of T cells expressing NK-cell markers. Whole-study context: Most of the eight sequenced donors were classified as HCMV-seropositive, and one was classified as seronegative.

Details on this clonotype: No antigen is known for it.

The CDR3 runs 14 residues. Looked up from germline, CDR1 is DFQATT and CDR2 is SNEGSKA (reference sequence). TCRdb reprocessed the 5' RACE reads and stores each CDR3 protein as one record, lacking DNA. Here the sample table reports roughly 300,000 distinct CDR3 sequences. Findings and limits, study-wide: In a handful of donors, dominant clonotypes made up about 25-65% of CD3+CD56-NKG2C+ cells.

Sequencing input: blood T cells: a sorted CD56 or NKG2C T cell subset, CD4+ or CD8+ T cells, or bulk PBMC T cells (not recorded which). The source is a woman between 18 and 69 years old in good health. This rearrangement joins TRBV20-1 to TRBJ1-4; TCRdb reports TRBD1, a call that lacks DNA to check it against. This chain's CDR3 is CSGARRATNEKLFF.